Below, one T cell receptor beta chain is given with its context. V was clipped by 2 bases and J by 8 bases, with 12 bases between them. CDR3 length: 14 amino acids. The germline V gene encodes CDR1 LGHNA and CDR2 YNFKEQ. This specimen comes from a study of blood T cell repertoires in COVID-19. Profiled with immunoSEQ multiplex PCR; TCRdb holds only in-frame clones, not every one. This sample has 110,000 to 150,000 clones, with around 83% found just once. This sequence originates from an elderly woman with acute or convalescent COVID-19. The sequencing input was peripheral blood. The chain has TRBV4-2 and TRBJ1-4; D not certain. CDR3 nucleotide sequence: TGTGCCAGCAGCCAAACACCGGGAGCCGAAAAACTGTTTTTT. It codes for CASSQTPGAEKLFF.